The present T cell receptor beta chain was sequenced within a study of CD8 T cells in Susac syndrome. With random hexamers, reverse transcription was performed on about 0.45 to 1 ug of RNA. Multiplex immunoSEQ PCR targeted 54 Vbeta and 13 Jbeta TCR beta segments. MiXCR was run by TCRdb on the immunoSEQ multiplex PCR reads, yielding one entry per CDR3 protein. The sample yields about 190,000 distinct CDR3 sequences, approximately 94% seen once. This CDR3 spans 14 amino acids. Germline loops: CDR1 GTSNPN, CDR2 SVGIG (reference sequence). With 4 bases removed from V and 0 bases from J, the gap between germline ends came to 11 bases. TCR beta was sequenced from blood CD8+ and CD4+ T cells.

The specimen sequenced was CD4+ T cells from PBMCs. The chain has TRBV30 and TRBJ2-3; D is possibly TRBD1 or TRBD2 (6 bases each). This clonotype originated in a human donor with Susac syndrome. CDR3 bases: TGTGCCTGGAAGGGGGGAGCCAGCACAGATACGCAGTATTTT. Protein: CAWKGGASTDTQYF.